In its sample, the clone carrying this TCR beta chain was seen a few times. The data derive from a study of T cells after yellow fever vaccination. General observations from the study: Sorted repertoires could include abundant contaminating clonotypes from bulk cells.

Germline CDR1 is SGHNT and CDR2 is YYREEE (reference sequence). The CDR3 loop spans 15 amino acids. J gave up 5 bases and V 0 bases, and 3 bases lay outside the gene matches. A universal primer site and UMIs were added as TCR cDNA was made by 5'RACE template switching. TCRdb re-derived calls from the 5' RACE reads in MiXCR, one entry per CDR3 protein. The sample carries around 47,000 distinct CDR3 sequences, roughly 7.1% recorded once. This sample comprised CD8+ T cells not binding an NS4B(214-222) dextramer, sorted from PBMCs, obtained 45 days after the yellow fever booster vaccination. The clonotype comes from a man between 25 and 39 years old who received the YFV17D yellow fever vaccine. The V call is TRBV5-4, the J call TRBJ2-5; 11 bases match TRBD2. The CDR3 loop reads CASSLVAGGPETQYF. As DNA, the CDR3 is TGTGCCAGCAGCTTGGTAGCGGGAGGGCCGGAGACCCAGTACTTC.